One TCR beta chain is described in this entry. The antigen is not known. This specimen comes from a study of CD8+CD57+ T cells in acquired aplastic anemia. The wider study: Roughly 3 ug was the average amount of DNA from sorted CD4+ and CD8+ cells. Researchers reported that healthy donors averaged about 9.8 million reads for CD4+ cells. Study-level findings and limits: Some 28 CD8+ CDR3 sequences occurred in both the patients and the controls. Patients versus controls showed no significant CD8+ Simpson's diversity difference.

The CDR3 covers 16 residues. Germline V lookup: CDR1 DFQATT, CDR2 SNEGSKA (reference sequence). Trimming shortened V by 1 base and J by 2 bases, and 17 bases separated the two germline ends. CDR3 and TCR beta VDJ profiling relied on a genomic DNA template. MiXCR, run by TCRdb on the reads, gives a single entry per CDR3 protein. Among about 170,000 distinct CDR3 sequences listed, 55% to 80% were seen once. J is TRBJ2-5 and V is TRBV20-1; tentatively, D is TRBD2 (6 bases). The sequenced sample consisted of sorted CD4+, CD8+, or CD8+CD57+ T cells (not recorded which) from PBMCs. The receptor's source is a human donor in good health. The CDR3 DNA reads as TGCAGTGCTAGAGGTATAAGCGGGCCTACGCAAGAGACCCAGTACTTC. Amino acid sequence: CSARGISGPTQETQYF.